This T cell receptor beta chain was sequenced in a study of metastatic and nonmetastatic thyroid tumors. Thyroid surgery had not been preceded by any treatment in any patient. TCRdb reprocessed the PCR reads via MiXCR. Of 30,000 to 45,000 clones listed, about a fifth are singletons. This clone is termed medium-sized (0.01 to 0.1%). Sequenced material: blood. This sequence originates from a female donor with papillary thyroid cancer or a benign thyroid nodule (not recorded which). Some clones in this sample may be carry-over from other donors' samples.

Here the CDR3 reads CASSYSERDGYTF. For the CDR3, the DNA is TGTGCCAGCAGTTACTCCGAAAGGGATGGCTACACCTTC. V and J are TRBV6-2 or TRBV6-3 and TRBJ1-2, with unresolved D. V was shortened by 0 bases and J by 6 bases, with 8 bases between the two germline ends. The germline V gene encodes CDR1 MNHEY and CDR2 SVGEGT. The CDR3 sequence is 13 residues long.